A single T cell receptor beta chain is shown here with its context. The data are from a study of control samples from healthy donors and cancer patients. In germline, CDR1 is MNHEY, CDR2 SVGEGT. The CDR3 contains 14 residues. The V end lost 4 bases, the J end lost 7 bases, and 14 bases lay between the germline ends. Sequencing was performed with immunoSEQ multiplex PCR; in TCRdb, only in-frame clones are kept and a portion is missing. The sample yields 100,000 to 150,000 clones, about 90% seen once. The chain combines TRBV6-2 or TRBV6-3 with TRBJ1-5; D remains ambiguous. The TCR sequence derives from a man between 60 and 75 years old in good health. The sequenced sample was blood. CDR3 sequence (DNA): TGTGCCAGCAGTTGGATGGGTCTTAGACAGCCCCAGCATTTT. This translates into CASSWMGLRQPQHF.